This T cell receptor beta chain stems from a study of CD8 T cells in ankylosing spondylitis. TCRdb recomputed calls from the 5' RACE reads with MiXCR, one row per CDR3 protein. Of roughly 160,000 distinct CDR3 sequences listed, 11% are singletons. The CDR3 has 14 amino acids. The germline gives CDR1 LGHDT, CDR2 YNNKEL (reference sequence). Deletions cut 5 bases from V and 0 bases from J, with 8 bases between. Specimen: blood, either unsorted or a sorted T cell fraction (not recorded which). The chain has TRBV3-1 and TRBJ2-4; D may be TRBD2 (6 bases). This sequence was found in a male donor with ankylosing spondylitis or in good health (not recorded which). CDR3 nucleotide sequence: TGTGCCAGCAGCTCGGGACTAGCCAAAAACATTCAGTACTTC. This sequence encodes CASSSGLAKNIQYF.